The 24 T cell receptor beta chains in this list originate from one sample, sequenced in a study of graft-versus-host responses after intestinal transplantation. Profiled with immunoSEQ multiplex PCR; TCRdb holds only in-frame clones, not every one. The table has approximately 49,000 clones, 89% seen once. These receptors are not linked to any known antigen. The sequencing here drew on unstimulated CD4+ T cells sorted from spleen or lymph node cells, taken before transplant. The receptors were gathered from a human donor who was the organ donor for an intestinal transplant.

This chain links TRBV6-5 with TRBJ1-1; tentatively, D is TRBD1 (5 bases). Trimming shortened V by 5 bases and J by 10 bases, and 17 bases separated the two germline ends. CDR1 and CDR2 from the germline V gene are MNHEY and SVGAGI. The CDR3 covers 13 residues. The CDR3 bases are TGTGCCAGCAGTACAAAAGGGGCAACGGCAGCTTTCTTT. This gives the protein CASSTKGATAAFF.

The CDR3 DNA is TGTGCCAGCAGTAGACAGGGCCGATTCTACGAGCAGTACTTC. Amino acids: CASSRQGRFYEQYF. V usage is TRBV27 and J usage is TRBJ2-7, with TRBD1 matching 7 bases. The CDR3 length is 14 residues. CDR1 and CDR2 from the germline V gene are MNHEY and SMNVEV (reference sequence). Unmatched junction bases numbered 7, after V lost 5 bases and J lost 3 bases.

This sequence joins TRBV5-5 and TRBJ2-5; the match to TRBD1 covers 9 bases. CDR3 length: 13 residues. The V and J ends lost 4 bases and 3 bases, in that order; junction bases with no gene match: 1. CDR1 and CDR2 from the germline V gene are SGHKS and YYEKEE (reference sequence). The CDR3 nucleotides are TGTGCCAGCAGCCGGACAGGGGAAGAGACCCAGTACTTC. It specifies CASSRTGEETQYF.

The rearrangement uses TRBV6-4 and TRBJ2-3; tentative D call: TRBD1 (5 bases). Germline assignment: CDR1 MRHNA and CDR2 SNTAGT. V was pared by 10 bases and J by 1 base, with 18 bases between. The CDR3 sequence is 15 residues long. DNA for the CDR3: TGTGCCACCAGACGGTCAGGGTTAGGCACAGATACGCAGTATTTT. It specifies CATRRSGLGTDTQYF.

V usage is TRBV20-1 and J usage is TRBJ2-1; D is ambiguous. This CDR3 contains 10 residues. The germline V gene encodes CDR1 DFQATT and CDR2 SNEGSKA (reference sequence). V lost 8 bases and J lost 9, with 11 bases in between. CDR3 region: CSSGAGEQFF. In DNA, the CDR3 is TGCAGTAGTGGAGCCGGTGAGCAGTTCTTC.

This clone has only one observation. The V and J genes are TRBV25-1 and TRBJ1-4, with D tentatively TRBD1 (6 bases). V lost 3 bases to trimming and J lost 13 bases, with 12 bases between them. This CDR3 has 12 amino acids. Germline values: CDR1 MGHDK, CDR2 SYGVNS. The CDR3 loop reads CASSDVRGILFF. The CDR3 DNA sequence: TGTGCCAGCAGTGACGTCAGGGGAATACTGTTTTTT. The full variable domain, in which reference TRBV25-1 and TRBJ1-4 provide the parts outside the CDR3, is EADIYQTPRYLVIGTGKKITLECSQTMGHDKMYWYQQDPGMELHLIHYSYGVNSTEKGDLSSESTVSRIRTEHFPLTLESARPSHTSQYLCASSDVRGILFFGSGTQLSVL.

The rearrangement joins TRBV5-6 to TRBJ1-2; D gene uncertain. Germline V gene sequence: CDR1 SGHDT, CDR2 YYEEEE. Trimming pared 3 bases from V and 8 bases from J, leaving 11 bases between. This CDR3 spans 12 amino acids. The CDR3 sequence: CASSSRREGYTF. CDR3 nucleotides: TGTGCCAGCAGCTCCCGTCGGGAAGGCTACACCTTC.

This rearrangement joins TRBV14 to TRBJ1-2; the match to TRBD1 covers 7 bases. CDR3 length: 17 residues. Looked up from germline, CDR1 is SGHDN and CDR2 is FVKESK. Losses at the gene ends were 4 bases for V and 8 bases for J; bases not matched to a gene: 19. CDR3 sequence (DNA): TGTGCCAGCAGCCGATCGAGGACAGGTCAAAGCCAGCGAGGCTACACCTTC. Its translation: CASSRSRTGQSQRGYTF.

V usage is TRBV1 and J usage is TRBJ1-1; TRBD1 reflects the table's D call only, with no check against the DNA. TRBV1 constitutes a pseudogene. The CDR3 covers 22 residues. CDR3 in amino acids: CTSSQGAWVRGRGRDGVTEAFF. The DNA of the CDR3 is TGCACCAGCAGCCAAGGCGCGTGGGTCAGGGGGCGGGGTCGGGACGGGGTCACTGAAGCTTTCTTT.

The CDR3, as DNA: TGTGCCAGCAGTTCATCGGGACTAGCGGCTAGCACAGATACGCAGTATTTT. This codes for CASSSSGLAASTDTQYF. This chain uses TRBV7-8 with TRBJ2-3, with TRBD2 matching 11 bases. This CDR3 region has 17 residues. The trim removed 6 bases at V and 0 bases at J, leaving 8 bases unmatched. CDR1 is SGHVS and CDR2 is FQNEAQ in the germline V gene.

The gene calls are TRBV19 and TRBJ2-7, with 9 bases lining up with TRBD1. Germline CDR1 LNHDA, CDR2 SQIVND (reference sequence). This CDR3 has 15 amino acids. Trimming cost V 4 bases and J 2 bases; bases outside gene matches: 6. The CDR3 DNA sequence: TGTGCCAGTAGTAAATCCTGGGACAGGGCCTACGAGCAGTACTTC. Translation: CASSKSWDRAYEQYF.

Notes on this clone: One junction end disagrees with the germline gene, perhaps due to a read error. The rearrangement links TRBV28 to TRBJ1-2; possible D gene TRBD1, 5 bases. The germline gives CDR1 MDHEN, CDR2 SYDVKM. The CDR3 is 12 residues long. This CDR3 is CASTSTRERRAF. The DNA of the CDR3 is TGTGCCAGCACCTCGACCAGGGAACGGAGGGCCTTC.

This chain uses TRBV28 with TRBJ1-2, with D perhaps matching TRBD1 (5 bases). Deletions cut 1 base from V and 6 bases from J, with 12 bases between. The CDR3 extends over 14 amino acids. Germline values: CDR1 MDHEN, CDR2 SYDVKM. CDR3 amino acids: CASSLFRGIDGYTF. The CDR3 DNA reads TGTGCCAGCAGTTTATTCCGGGGGATCGATGGCTACACCTTC.

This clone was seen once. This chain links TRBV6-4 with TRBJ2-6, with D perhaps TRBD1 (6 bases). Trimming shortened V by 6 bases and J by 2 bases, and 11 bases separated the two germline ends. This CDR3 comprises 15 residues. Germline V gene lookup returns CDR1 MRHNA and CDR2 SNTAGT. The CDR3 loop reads CASRPNRAGANVLTF. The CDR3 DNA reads TGTGCCAGCAGACCCAACAGGGCTGGGGCCAACGTCCTGACTTTC.

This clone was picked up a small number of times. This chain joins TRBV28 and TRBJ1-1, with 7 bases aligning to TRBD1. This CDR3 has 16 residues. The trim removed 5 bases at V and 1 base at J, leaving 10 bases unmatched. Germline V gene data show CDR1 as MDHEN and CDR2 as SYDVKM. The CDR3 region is CASSPKTWTGNTEAFF. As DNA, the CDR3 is TGTGCCAGCAGTCCAAAAACCTGGACAGGGAACACTGAAGCTTTCTTT.

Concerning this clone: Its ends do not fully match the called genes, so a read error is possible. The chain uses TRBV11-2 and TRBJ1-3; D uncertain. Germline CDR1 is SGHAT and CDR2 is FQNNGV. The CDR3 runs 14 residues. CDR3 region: CASSLADSGNTIYF. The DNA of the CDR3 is TGTGCCAGCAGCCTAGCGGACTCTGGGAACACCATATATTTT. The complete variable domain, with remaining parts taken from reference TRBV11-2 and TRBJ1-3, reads EAGVAQSPRYKIIEKRQSVAFWCNPISGHATLYWYQQILGQGPKLLIQFQNNGVVDDSQLPKDRFSAERLKGVDSTLKIQPAKLEDSAVYLCASSLADSGNTIYFGEGSWLTVV.

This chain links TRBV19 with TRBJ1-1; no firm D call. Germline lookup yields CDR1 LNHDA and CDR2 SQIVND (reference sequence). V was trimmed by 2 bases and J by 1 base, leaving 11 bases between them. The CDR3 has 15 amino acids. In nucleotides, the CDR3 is TGTGCCAGTAGTATATCCGGGAAAGGGAACACTGAAGCTTTCTTT. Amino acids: CASSISGKGNTEAFF.

As DNA, the CDR3 is TGTGCCAGCAGCCCGTTAGCGGGAGGGCCCGGGGAGCTGTTTTTT. Protein product: CASSPLAGGPGELFF. V is TRBV7-8 and J is TRBJ2-2; 11 nucleotides align to TRBD2. The length of the CDR3 is 15 residues. J lost 6 bases, V lost 5 bases, and 5 bases had no gene match. CDR1 and CDR2 from the germline V gene are SGHVS and FQNEAQ.

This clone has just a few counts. CDR3 nucleotides: TGTGCCTGGAGTATATATCGGGACACCAACACTGAAGCTTTCTTT. Amino acids: CAWSIYRDTNTEAFF. V is TRBV30 and J is TRBJ1-1; TRBD1 might be the D (6 bases). Germline CDR1 and CDR2: GTSNPN and SVGIG (reference sequence). This CDR3 region has 15 residues. Trimming removed 2 bases at V and 2 bases at J, with 15 bases between.

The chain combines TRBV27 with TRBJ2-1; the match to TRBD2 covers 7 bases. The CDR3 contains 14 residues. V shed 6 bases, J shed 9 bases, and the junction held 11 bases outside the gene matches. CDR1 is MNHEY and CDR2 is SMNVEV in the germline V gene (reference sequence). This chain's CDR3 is CASRRGGSVGEQFF. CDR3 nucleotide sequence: TGTGCCAGCAGAAGGGGCGGGAGCGTGGGTGAGCAGTTCTTC.

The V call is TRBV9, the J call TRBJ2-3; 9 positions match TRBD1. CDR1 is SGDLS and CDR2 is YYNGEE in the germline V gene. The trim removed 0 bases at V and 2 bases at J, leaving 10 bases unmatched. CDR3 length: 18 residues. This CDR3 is CASSVGLRGTGFTDTQYF. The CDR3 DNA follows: TGTGCCAGCAGCGTAGGTCTCCGGGGGACAGGGTTCACAGATACGCAGTATTTT.

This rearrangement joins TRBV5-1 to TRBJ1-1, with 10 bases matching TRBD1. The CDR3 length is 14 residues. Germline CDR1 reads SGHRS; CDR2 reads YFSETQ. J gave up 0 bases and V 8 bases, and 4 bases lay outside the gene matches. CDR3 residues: CASGTGALNTEAFF. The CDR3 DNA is TGCGCCAGTGGGACAGGGGCTTTGAACACTGAAGCTTTCTTT. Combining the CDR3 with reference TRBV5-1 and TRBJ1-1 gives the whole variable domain KAGVTQTPRYLIKTRGQQVTLSCSPISGHRSVSWYQQTPGQGLQFLFEYFSETQRNKGNFPGRFSGRQFSNSRSEMNVSTLELGDSALYLCASGTGALNTEAFFGQGTRLTVV.

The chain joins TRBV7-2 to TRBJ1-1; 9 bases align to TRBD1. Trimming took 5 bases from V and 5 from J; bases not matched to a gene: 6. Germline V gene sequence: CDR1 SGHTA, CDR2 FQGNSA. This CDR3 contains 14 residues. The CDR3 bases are TGTGCCAGCAGCGCCGACAGGGGGAGGACTGAAGCTTTCTTT. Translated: CASSADRGRTEAFF.

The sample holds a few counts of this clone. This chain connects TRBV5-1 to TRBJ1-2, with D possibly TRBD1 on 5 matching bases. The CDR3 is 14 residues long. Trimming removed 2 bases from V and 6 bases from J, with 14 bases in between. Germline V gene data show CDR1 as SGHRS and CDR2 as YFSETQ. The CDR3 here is CASSFRQLGDGYTF. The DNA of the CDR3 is TGCGCCAGCAGCTTCCGACAGCTCGGCGATGGCTACACCTTC.